This TCR beta chain was captured in a study of cytomegalovirus exposure and HLA in healthy donors. For the study at large: The Caucasian-associated ancestry cluster held about 80% of a few hundred genotyped donors.

Comments on this clone: What it recognizes is unknown.

PCR involved 60 Vbeta and 13 Jbeta primers. The assay was immunoSEQ multiplex PCR, and TCRdb's table has in-frame clones only and misses some. The sample shows about 160,000 clones, about four fifths of them seen only once. Findings and caveats of the study: A later analysis appeared to link common viral pathogens to several of the most significant clusters.

The CDR3 has 19 amino acids. The germline V gene encodes CDR1 KGHSH and CDR2 LQKENI. Specimen: PBMCs. The rearrangement uses TRBV18 and TRBJ2-5, with 9 bases fitting TRBD2. With the DNA end fitting TRBJ2-7 better, the J assignment may be wrong. This clonotype was obtained from a man in his fifties in good health and CMV-seropositive. CDR3 protein: CASSPSARLAGIKSYEQYF. The CDR3, as DNA: TGTGCCAGCTCACCATCAGCGAGGCTAGCGGGGATCAAGTCCTACGAGCAGTACTTC.